This TCR beta chain is from a study of blood T cell repertoires in COVID-19. Germline values: CDR1 KGHSH, CDR2 LQKENI. J gave up 3 bases and V 1 base, and 4 bases lay outside the gene matches. The CDR3 consists of 15 residues. Assay used: immunoSEQ multiplex PCR; TCRdb lists only in-frame clones, some missing. The table has hundreds of thousands of clones, approximately 90% seen once. This receptor was taken from a man aged 25 to 40 who had recovered from COVID-19. J is TRBJ2-3 and V is TRBV18; 7 bases agree with TRBD2. The source material was PBMCs or T cells enriched from blood (not recorded which). CDR3 sequence reads: CASSPQGRGTDTQYF. The CDR3 nucleotides read TGTGCCAGCTCACCACAAGGGAGGGGAACAGATACGCAGTATTTT.